This passage covers 18 T cell receptor beta chains from one sample sequenced in a study of CD8+ T cells in alopecia areata. Collected material from alopecia areata patients comprised lesional scalp punch biopsies and peripheral blood. Once RNA had been extracted, it was reverse transcribed into cDNA to act as the sequencing template. Sequencing was performed with immunoSEQ multiplex PCR; in TCRdb, only in-frame clones are kept and a portion is missing. This table holds some 16,000 clones, 60% found once. The specimen sequenced was skin. The source is a human donor with alopecia areata.

V and J are TRBV5-6 and TRBJ2-3; 10 bases match TRBD1. With V trimmed by 3 bases and J by 2 bases, 6 bases remained unmatched. Germline V gene lookup returns CDR1 SGHDT and CDR2 YYEEEE. The CDR3 contains 16 residues. The CDR3 sequence: CASSSSDRGLTDTQYF. The CDR3 region has the DNA TGTGCCAGCAGCTCTTCCGACAGGGGGCTCACAGATACGCAGTATTTT.

The chain uses TRBV5-6 and TRBJ2-1, with 8 bases aligning to TRBD2. Germline lookup yields CDR1 SGHDT and CDR2 YYEEEE. J gave up 7 bases and V 3 bases, and 18 bases lay outside the gene matches. CDR3 length equals 18 residues. The CDR3 here is CASSWDGGQPRGGNEQFF. CDR3 in DNA: TGTGCCAGCAGCTGGGATGGGGGGCAGCCCCGGGGGGGTAATGAGCAGTTCTTC.

CDR3 sequence reads: CASSYSGLAAEQYF. The CDR3 coding sequence is TGTGCCAGCAGTTACTCGGGACTAGCCGCCGAGCAGTACTTC. The J gene is TRBJ2-7, the V gene TRBV28; 9 nucleotides align to TRBD2. After removal of 4 bases from V and 6 bases from J, the junction contained 7 bases not matched to a gene. Germline loops: CDR1 MDHEN, CDR2 SYDVKM. The CDR3 loop spans 14 amino acids.

This clone was seen a few times. The chain carries TRBV5-1 and TRBJ2-5, with D maybe TRBD2 (6 bases). V was clipped by 5 bases and J by 0 bases, with 14 bases between them. There are 15 residues in the CDR3. CDR1 and CDR2 (germline): SGHRS, YFSETQ. The CDR3: CASRRQEGYQETQYF. The CDR3 DNA is TGCGCCAGCAGGCGGCAGGAGGGGTACCAAGAGACCCAGTACTTC.

This clone was counted only a few times. The chain employs TRBV13 and TRBJ2-4; D is unresolved. Trimming took off 3 bases at V and 1 base at J, with 13 bases between the two ends. Germline V gene sequence: CDR1 PRHDT, CDR2 FYEKMQ (reference sequence). The CDR3 contains 16 residues. The CDR3 protein is CASSFGKLMAKNIQYF. The CDR3 region has the DNA TGTGCCAGCAGCTTTGGAAAACTAATGGCCAAAAACATTCAGTACTTC.

Within the sample, this clone is medium-sized. This sequence joins TRBV18 and TRBJ1-1; no reliable D call. V lost 8 bases and J 0 bases, leaving 7 bases between the germline ends. The CDR3 length is 12 residues. The V gene's germline CDR1 is KGHSH and CDR2 LQKENI. The CDR3, as DNA: TGTGCCAGCACCCAGATGAACACTGAAGCTTTCTTT. Its translation: CASTQMNTEAFF.

The chain carries TRBV18 and TRBJ1-4; the D gene is possibly TRBD1 (6 bases). Germline V gene sequence: CDR1 KGHSH, CDR2 LQKENI. V lost 3 bases to trimming and J lost 0 bases, with 8 bases between them. The CDR3 is made up of 15 amino acids. The CDR3 reads CASSPGAPTNEKLFF. The CDR3 coding sequence is TGTGCCAGCTCACCGGGGGCCCCAACTAATGAAAAACTGTTTTTT.

The rearrangement joins TRBV2 to TRBJ2-1; D gene uncertain. V gave up 6 bases and J gave up 6 bases, with 18 bases separating them. There are 15 residues in the CDR3. In germline, CDR1 is SNHLY, CDR2 FYNNEI. CDR3 loop: CASSLYRGLPNEQFF. The CDR3 DNA is TGTGCCAGCAGCTTATACCGTGGGTTACCCAATGAGCAGTTCTTC.

The V gene is TRBV7-2, the J gene TRBJ1-5; 7 bases map to TRBD1. V was clipped by 5 bases and J by 0 bases; unmatched bases: 4. Germline V CDR1 and CDR2: SGHTA, FQGNSA. The CDR3 totals 15 residues. The CDR3 protein is CASSDRVISNQPQHF. CDR3 bases: TGTGCCAGCAGCGACAGGGTGATTAGCAATCAGCCCCAGCATTTT.

Judged by abundance, this clone is medium-sized. The chain has TRBV28 and TRBJ1-2; D perhaps matches TRBD1 (5 bases). The CDR3 contains 13 residues. The germline V gene has CDR1 MDHEN and CDR2 SYDVKM. Trimming removed 1 base at V and 8 bases at J, with 11 bases between. CDR3 amino acids: CASSLSQGRGYTF. The DNA of the CDR3 is TGTGCCAGCAGTTTATCTCAGGGAAGAGGCTACACCTTC.

The rearrangement joins TRBV5-1 to TRBJ2-1, with 11 bases that match TRBD2. Germline CDR1 is SGHRS and CDR2 is YFSETQ. The CDR3 sequence is 15 residues long. V dropped 8 bases and J dropped 3; count of bases not matched to a gene: 7. The CDR3 coding sequence is TGCGCCAGTACTAGCGGGAGTCTCATCTACAATGAGCAGTTCTTC. Translating gives CASTSGSLIYNEQFF.

This clone was seen just once. The rearrangement joins TRBV9 to TRBJ1-6; D gene uncertain. The CDR3 has 11 amino acids. Germline V gene sequence: CDR1 SGDLS, CDR2 YYNGEE. The CDR3 spells CASGYNSPLHF. Written as DNA, the CDR3 is TGTGCGTCGGGATATAATTCACCCCTCCACTTT.

This chain's CDR3 is CASSILGDYEQYF. CDR3 in DNA: TGTGCCAGTAGTATACTTGGGGACTACGAGCAGTACTTC. This sequence joins TRBV19 and TRBJ2-7; D is uncertain. CDR1 and CDR2 (germline): LNHDA, SQIVND (reference sequence). The CDR3 is 13 amino acids. V was cut by 2 bases and J by 3 bases, with 8 bases left in between.

The chain uses TRBV5-1 and TRBJ2-1; 7 bases line up with TRBD1. CDR3 length: 12 residues. Germline CDR1 is SGHRS and CDR2 is YFSETQ. Trimming at V came to 0 bases and at J to 9 bases, leaving 0 bases not matched to a gene. The CDR3 spells CASSLGQGEQFF. CDR3 nucleotide sequence: TGCGCCAGCAGCTTGGGACAGGGTGAGCAGTTCTTC.

The rearrangement links TRBV15 to TRBJ1-4; 8 bases are a match to TRBD1. The CDR3 contains 13 residues. Per germline, CDR1 LNHNV and CDR2 YYDKDF (reference sequence). V was clipped by 8 bases and J by 7 bases; unmatched bases: 6. CDR3 residues: CATGQGLGEKLFF. CDR3 DNA sequence: TGTGCCACCGGACAGGGACTGGGTGAAAAACTGTTTTTT.

V gene TRBV7-9 combines with J gene TRBJ2-7; D is ambiguous. This CDR3 is built from 14 residues. Germline V CDR1 and CDR2: SEHNR, FQNEAQ (reference sequence). Trimming removed 3 bases at V and 6 bases at J, with 15 bases between. The CDR3 region has the DNA TGTGCCAGCAGCTTCCCCGAGCTAAAAACCGAGCAGTACTTC. This codes for CASSFPELKTEQYF.

This clone was picked up a small number of times. The rearrangement uses TRBV6-5 and TRBJ2-3, with D hard to call. CDR1 and CDR2 (germline): MNHEY, SVGAGI. The V gene lost 6 bases and the J gene lost 10 bases, with 14 bases spanning the gap. The CDR3 contains 12 residues. This CDR3 is CASSPKRSPQYF. The DNA for the CDR3 is TGTGCCAGCAGCCCTAAGCGTAGCCCGCAGTATTTT.

The chain carries TRBV5-1 and TRBJ2-7; D remains unclear. Trimming pared 1 base from V and 2 bases from J, leaving 4 bases between. The CDR3 runs to 12 residues. Germline V gives CDR1 SGHRS, CDR2 YFSETQ. This CDR3 is CASSLTTYEQYF. The CDR3 nucleotides are TGCGCCAGCAGCTTGACAACCTACGAGCAGTACTTC.